The 24 T cell receptor beta chains reported below all come from one sample, sequenced in a study of cytomegalovirus exposure and HLA in healthy donors. In the PCR, 60 Vbeta and 13 Jbeta primers were used. TCRdb's copy holds only in-frame clones and misses some; the assay was immunoSEQ multiplex PCR. The sample lists tens of thousands of clones, 55% to 65% occurring once. Sequencing was performed on PBMCs. The receptors were gathered from a woman aged 40 to 50 in good health and CMV-seropositive.

This clone came up once. The CDR3 region has the DNA TGTGCCAGCAGTGCATATCCAGGGGGGGAGACCCAGTACTTC. Its translation: CASSAYPGGETQYF. The chain carries TRBV2 and TRBJ2-5, with a possible D match to TRBD1 (7 bases). Germline assignment: CDR1 SNHLY and CDR2 FYNNEI. The CDR3 loop spans 14 amino acids. Trimming cost V 4 bases and J 5 bases, with 14 bases left between them.

This sequence joins TRBV5-6 and TRBJ1-1; 7 nucleotides align to TRBD1. The CDR3 spans 15 residues. The germline V gene has CDR1 SGHDT and CDR2 YYEEEE. Trimming at V came to 4 bases and at J to 5 bases, leaving 11 bases not matched to a gene. CDR3 residues: CASSQRQGGRTEAFF. CDR3 nucleotides: TGTGCCAGCAGCCAGAGACAGGGCGGGCGGACTGAAGCTTTCTTT.

The V call is TRBV5-6, the J call TRBJ2-7, with D tentatively TRBD1 (6 bases). The CDR3 has 14 residues. Per germline, CDR1 SGHDT and CDR2 YYEEEE. The V end was cut by 0 bases, the J end by 3 bases, with 10 bases between. CDR3 coding DNA: TGTGCCAGCAGCTTGGTGGGGGCCAACTACGAGCAGTACTTC. Its translation is CASSLVGANYEQYF.

This clone was detected once. The rearrangement uses TRBV2 and TRBJ1-2, with D possibly TRBD1 on 5 matching bases. Trimming removed 6 bases from V and 11 bases from J, with 13 bases in between. This CDR3 comprises 11 residues. Germline loops: CDR1 SNHLY, CDR2 FYNNEI. CDR3 sequence: CASSPGGEYTF. DNA of the CDR3: TGTGCCAGCAGCCCCGGAGGGGAATACACCTTC.

The rearrangement links TRBV28 to TRBJ2-1, with TRBD1 matching 10 bases. V was pared by 5 bases and J by 6 bases, with 10 bases of the junction left unmatched. From germline, CDR1 is MDHEN and CDR2 SYDVKM. This CDR3 spans 16 amino acids. CDR3 region: CASSLDRGEWGNEQFF. In nucleotides, the CDR3 is TGTGCCAGCAGTCTGGACAGGGGGGAGTGGGGCAATGAGCAGTTCTTC.

This clone appeared a few times. The chain links TRBV4-1 to TRBJ1-1; D not resolved. V was shortened by 1 base and J by 5 bases, with 14 bases between the two germline ends. CDR1 MGHRA and CDR2 YSYEKL come from the germline V gene. This CDR3 region has 15 residues. The chain's CDR3 is CASSQGFPGNTEAFF. In DNA form, the CDR3 reads TGCGCCAGCAGCCAAGGGTTCCCGGGGAATACTGAAGCTTTCTTT.

This clone came up a few times. The genes are TRBV15 and TRBJ2-5, with TRBD2 matching 7 bases. From germline, CDR1 is LNHNV and CDR2 YYDKDF (reference sequence). The V gene end was trimmed by 0 bases and the J gene end by 6 bases; junction bases not matched to a gene: 7. The CDR3 totals 15 residues. The DNA of the CDR3 is TGTGCCACCAGCAGAGAGATTACTAGCGCCCAGACCCAGTACTTC. Residues: CATSREITSAQTQYF.

The chain has TRBV4-3 and TRBJ2-1; the match to TRBD2 covers 9 bases. This CDR3 comprises 16 residues. The germline gives CDR1 LGHNA, CDR2 YSLEER. The V gene end was trimmed by 4 bases and the J gene end by 5 bases; junction bases not matched to a gene: 9. CDR3 sequence: CASSLGREGVDNEQFF. CDR3 in DNA: TGCGCCAGCAGCCTAGGGCGGGAGGGGGTGGACAATGAGCAGTTCTTC.

This chain connects TRBV28 to TRBJ1-2; the match to TRBD1 covers 8 bases. With 6 bases clipped from V and 3 bases from J, the junction kept 6 bases outside the gene matches. The CDR3 sequence is 14 residues long. Germline loops: CDR1 MDHEN, CDR2 SYDVKM. The CDR3 here is CASRSGTGYYGYTF. The CDR3 nucleotides are TGTGCCAGCAGATCCGGGACAGGATACTATGGCTACACCTTC.

V is TRBV4-3 and J is TRBJ2-3; 12 bases agree with TRBD2. Per germline, CDR1 LGHNA and CDR2 YSLEER. The CDR3 extends over 16 amino acids. Germline trimming cut 4 bases from V and 4 bases from J; bases unmatched to any gene: 6. The CDR3: CASSPRLAGASDTQYF. CDR3 DNA: TGCGCCAGCAGCCCCCGACTAGCGGGAGCCTCAGATACGCAGTATTTT.

This clone was recorded a few times. The chain combines TRBV7-2 with TRBJ2-7, with TRBD2 identical over 8 bases. Germline V lookup: CDR1 SGHTA, CDR2 FQGNSA. The CDR3 loop spans 16 amino acids. V lost 4 bases, J lost 2 bases, and 10 bases stayed unmatched. CDR3: CASSSSSGVIPYEQYF. CDR3 coding DNA: TGTGCCAGCAGCTCGAGTAGCGGGGTTATCCCCTACGAGCAGTACTTC.

The chain is built from TRBV5-4 and TRBJ2-7; 10 positions match TRBD1. CDR3 size: 15 residues. V gave up 5 bases and J gave up 3 bases; unmatched junction bases: 8. Germline V gives CDR1 SGHNT, CDR2 YYREEE (reference sequence). DNA of the CDR3: TGTGCCAGCAGTTACCCCGGGACAGGGGTCTACGAGCAGTACTTC. Its translation is CASSYPGTGVYEQYF.

This chain links TRBV7-8 with TRBJ1-2, with D unclear. Germline values: CDR1 SGHVS, CDR2 FQNEAQ. This CDR3 is 13 amino acids long. V gave up 2 bases and J gave up 8 bases, with 12 bases separating them. The CDR3 nucleotides are TGTGCCAGCAGCTTACCCCACAGCTCCGGCTACACCTTC. The encoded protein is CASSLPHSSGYTF.

The gene calls are TRBV7-2 and TRBJ2-1; 12 bases agree with TRBD2. With V trimmed by 7 bases and J by 10 bases, 14 bases remained unmatched. Germline V gives CDR1 SGHTA, CDR2 FQGNSA. The CDR3 sequence is 16 residues long. CDR3 bases: TGTGCCAGCAACTTTGGGGCTAGCGGGGGGGTGGGGGAGCAGTTCTTC. This gives the protein CASNFGASGGVGEQFF.

This clone was picked up a small number of times. The chain couples TRBV5-6 to TRBJ2-5, with 7 bases fitting TRBD1. CDR1 is SGHDT, CDR2 YYEEEE, per germline. CDR3 length: 15 amino acids. The J segment lost 1 base and the V segment lost 2 bases, leaving 5 bases of the junction unmatched. The CDR3 is CASSFGQASQETQYF. The CDR3 nucleotides read TGTGCCAGCAGCTTTGGACAGGCGTCCCAAGAGACCCAGTACTTC. Supplemented by reference TRBV5-6 and TRBJ2-5, the full variable domain reads DAGVTQSPTHLIKTRGQQVTLRCSPKSGHDTVSWYQQALGQGPQFIFQYYEEEERQRGNFPDRFSGHQFPNYSSELNVNALLLGDSALYLCASSFGQASQETQYFGPGTRLLVL.

The chain couples TRBV7-7 to TRBJ2-1; a weak D match, TRBD2 (5 bases). The length of the CDR3 is 13 residues. V was shortened by 2 bases and J by 10 bases, with 12 bases between the two germline ends. Germline loops: CDR1 SSHAT, CDR2 FNYEAQ (reference sequence). DNA of the CDR3: TGTGCCAGCAGCTTACGCGGGCCCAAGGAGCAGTTCTTC. Its protein is CASSLRGPKEQFF.

The chain has TRBV6-1 and TRBJ2-1; no reliable D call. Germline loops: CDR1 MNHNS, CDR2 SASEGT. V was pared by 2 bases and J by 10 bases, with 18 bases between. The CDR3 has 15 amino acids. This chain's CDR3 is CASSENVGYPEEQFF. DNA of the CDR3: TGTGCCAGCAGTGAAAATGTGGGCTATCCCGAAGAGCAGTTCTTC.

The chain recombines TRBV18 with TRBJ2-7; 7 bases are a match to TRBD2. V lost 3 bases, J lost 2 bases, and 4 bases stayed unmatched. The germline V gene encodes CDR1 KGHSH and CDR2 LQKENI. The CDR3 sequence is 14 residues long. The CDR3 DNA is TGTGCCAGCTCACCTGGGAGCGGGACCTACGAGCAGTACTTC. It codes for CASSPGSGTYEQYF.

This chain uses TRBV7-2 with TRBJ2-5; 7 nucleotides agree with TRBD2. The CDR3 has 15 residues. Germline-derived CDR1 and CDR2 are SGHTA and FQGNSA. Trimming cost V 7 bases and J 5 bases; bases outside gene matches: 13. The CDR3 here is CASTSYRAGVETQYF. CDR3 sequence (DNA): TGTGCCAGCACCTCTTATAGGGCGGGAGTGGAGACCCAGTACTTC.

V usage is TRBV7-2 and J usage is TRBJ1-4; 7 nucleotides match TRBD1. The CDR3 totals 15 residues. V trimming: 4 bases; J trimming: 7 bases; junction bases outside the gene matches: 9. Germline V gives CDR1 SGHTA, CDR2 FQGNSA. The CDR3 loop is CASSWKGAVGEKLFF. The DNA for the CDR3 is TGTGCCAGCAGCTGGAAGGGGGCGGTAGGTGAAAAACTGTTTTTT.

This clone was seen once. The chain links TRBV30 to TRBJ2-5; the D gene is possibly TRBD2 (5 bases). V was pared by 4 bases and J by 2 bases, with 14 bases between. The CDR3 consists of 14 residues. CDR1 and CDR2 (germline): GTSNPN, SVGIG (reference sequence). The DNA of the CDR3 is TGTGCCTGGACCCCCATGGGAGCACAAGAGACCCAGTACTTC. Residues: CAWTPMGAQETQYF.

The chain combines TRBV5-6 with TRBJ2-7, with TRBD1 identical over 9 bases. The V gene end was trimmed by 1 base and the J gene end by 4 bases; junction bases not matched to a gene: 6. The CDR3 extends over 15 amino acids. Germline values: CDR1 SGHDT, CDR2 YYEEEE. CDR3 in DNA: TGTGCCAGCAGCTTGAGGGACAGGGTAAAATACGAGCAGTACTTC. It yields the protein CASSLRDRVKYEQYF.

V usage is TRBV9 and J usage is TRBJ1-1; 12 bases agree with TRBD1. J was trimmed by 10 bases and V by 4 bases; bases with no gene match: 8. This CDR3 contains 14 residues. CDR1 is SGDLS and CDR2 is YYNGEE in the germline V gene. The CDR3 DNA reads TGTGCCAGCAGCCCGGGGGGACAGGGGGCCGGAGCTTTCTTT. This sequence encodes CASSPGGQGAGAFF. The full variable domain, rest sourced from reference TRBV9 and TRBJ1-1, is DSGVTQTPKHLITATGQRVTLRCSPRSGDLSVYWYQQSLDQGLQFLIQYYNGEERAKGNILERFSAQQFPDLHSELNLSSLELGDSALYFCASSPGGQGAGAFFGQGTRLTVV.

J is TRBJ1-1 and V is TRBV27; 7 bases align to TRBD1. With V trimmed by 6 bases and J by 0 bases, 10 bases remained unmatched. The CDR3 is made up of 16 amino acids. Germline V gene lookup returns CDR1 MNHEY and CDR2 SMNVEV (reference sequence). CDR3 sequence (DNA): TGTGCCAGCAGACCCCGTCAGGGGGTCATGAACACTGAAGCTTTCTTT. Its translation is CASRPRQGVMNTEAFF.